Listed below are T cell receptor beta chains from one sample, sequenced in a study of regulatory T cells in long-lasting Graves disease. TCRdb reprocessed the multiplex PCR reads via MiXCR and lists one record per CDR3 protein. This sample carries approximately 400,000 distinct CDR3 sequences, approximately 12% of them seen once, and the ten largest clones take about 19%. These data were also filed under a second study, of T cells in Graves' hyperthyroidism and ophthalmopathy.

Sample: peripheral blood mononuclear cells (PBMCs), taken at new diagnosis, from a patient treated with antithyroid drugs. These receptors were taken from a woman younger than 35 with Graves disease. Each CDR3 is given with its conserved first and last residue. Fields, in order: J gene, D gene, V gene, clone size, CDR3 DNA, CDR3 protein. The D gene is left open where the match is weak. Where a row states a size, it is once, few, many or the class of an expanded clone; other rows omit it.

>TRBJ1-5|.|TRBV6-1|many
TGTGCCAGCAGAGCCCTCGGAGGCAATCAGCCCCAGCATTTT
CASRALGGNQPQHF
>TRBJ2-1|TRBD2|TRBV18|many
TGTGCCAGCTCACCATTCGGGACTAGAAATGAGCAGTTCTTC
CASSPFGTRNEQFF
>TRBJ1-5|.|TRBV28|many
TGTGCCAGCAGTCCCCCGGTGCCAGACCTTTATCAGCCCCAGCATTTT
CASSPPVPDLYQPQHF
>TRBJ2-2|TRBD2|TRBV2|.
TGTGCCAGCAGTGAGGGTAGCGGGGGGAACACCGGGGAGCTGTTTTTT
CASSEGSGGNTGELFF
>TRBJ2-3|.|TRBV5-1|.
TGCGCCAGCAGCTTAGGCGACGGAACAGATACGCAGTATTTT
CASSLGDGTDTQYF
>TRBJ2-4|TRBD1|TRBV12-3/TRBV12-4|.
TGTGCCAGCAGTTTAAACAGGGGGGACATTCAGTACTTC
CASSLNRGDIQYF
>TRBJ2-3|.|TRBV18|many
TGTGCCAGCTCACCACCGTTGCGGGGAGGCACAGATACGCAGTATTTT
CASSPPLRGGTDTQYF
>TRBJ1-5|TRBD1|TRBV13|many
TGTGCCAGCAGCTTATCGTGGGACAGGGGAGGCAATCAGCCCCAGCATTTT
CASSLSWDRGGNQPQHF
>TRBJ2-5|TRBD1|TRBV28|.
TGTGCCAGCAGTACCTTCTCTGACAGGGACGGGGAGACCCAGTACTTC
CASSTFSDRDGETQYF
>TRBJ2-3|TRBD2|TRBV6-2/TRBV6-3|few
TGTGCCAGCAGTTATCGACGCGGGAGGGCCGCTACTCCTACGCAGTATTTT
CASSYRRGRAATPTQYF
>TRBJ2-3|.|TRBV9|few
TGTGCCAGCAGCGTAGGAAGATCTAGCACAGATACGCAGTATTTT
CASSVGRSSTDTQYF
>TRBJ2-7|.|TRBV19|many
TGTGCCAGTAGTATCAGTCCCCTGGAGCAGTACTTC
CASSISPLEQYF
>TRBJ2-1|.|TRBV27|many
TGTGCCAGCAGTTTCAGACAGGTTGGTTACAATGAGCAGTTCTTC
CASSFRQVGYNEQFF
>TRBJ1-1|.|TRBV2|few
TGTGCCAGCAGTACTACGACGTATATGAACACTGAAGCTTTCTTT
CASSTTTYMNTEAFF
>TRBJ2-5|.|TRBV28|many
TGTGCCAGCAGTTCAGCCGGGACAACCCAAGAGACCCAGTACTTC
CASSSAGTTQETQYF
>TRBJ1-5|TRBD1|TRBV7-8|.
TGTGCCAGCAGCTGGTCCAAAGGTTTACGACAGGGAGGTAATCAGCCCCAGCATTTT
CASSWSKGLRQGGNQPQHF
>TRBJ2-1|.|TRBV2|many
TGTGCCACCTACCAACAACACGTAGCGGTCACAGGATATGAGCAGTTCTTC
CATYQQHVAVTGYEQFF
>TRBJ1-1|.|TRBV2|many
TGTGCCAGCAGTGAAGCGCGGACTCTGGGCACTGAAGCTTTCTTT
CASSEARTLGTEAFF
>TRBJ2-2|TRBD2|TRBV7-8|many
TGTGCCAGCAGCGCTCGGGGGCTAGCGGGGGTTATGAACACCGGGGAGCTGTTTTTT
CASSARGLAGVMNTGELFF
>TRBJ2-3|.|TRBV6-1|.
TGTGCCAGCAGCAGGTCGGGCACAGATACGCAGTATTTT
CASSRSGTDTQYF
>TRBJ2-2|.|TRBV27|many
TGTGCCAGCAGTTTAACCCAGGGGCCGAACACCGGGGAGCTGTTTTTT
CASSLTQGPNTGELFF
>TRBJ1-2|TRBD1|TRBV3-1|few
TGTGCCAGCAGCCAAACAGGGGAGCCCTATGGCTACACCTTC
CASSQTGEPYGYTF
>TRBJ1-1|.|TRBV11-2|many
TGTGCCAGCAGTCGAGACAGCAACACTGAAGCTTTCTTT
CASSRDSNTEAFF
>TRBJ1-2|TRBD1|TRBV12-3/TRBV12-4|many
TGTGCCAGCAGTCGAGCTCCGGGACAGGGTTACAAGAGAACCTATGGCTACACCTTC
CASSRAPGQGYKRTYGYTF
>TRBJ2-1|.|TRBV18|many
TGTGCCAGCTCACCCGACATTTTGGGTGAGCAGTTCTTC
CASSPDILGEQFF
>TRBJ1-2|.|TRBV18|many
TGTGCCAGCTCTCCAAAGGGTTTGGATGGCTACACCTTC
CASSPKGLDGYTF
>TRBJ2-3|TRBD2|TRBV11-2|many
TGTGCCAGCACCGTAGCGGGGCCTAGCACAGATACGCAGTATTTT
CASTVAGPSTDTQYF
>TRBJ2-2|TRBD1|TRBV9|many
TGTGCCAGCAGCGTCGGGACAGGGAAAATCGCCGGGGAGCTGTTTTTT
CASSVGTGKIAGELFF
>TRBJ2-3|TRBD2|TRBV6-2/TRBV6-3|many
TGTGCCAGCAGTTACGGCCTGCTAGCGGGAGGGTACCCCACAGATACGCAGTATTTT
CASSYGLLAGGYPTDTQYF
>TRBJ2-1|.|TRBV18|many
TGTGCCAGCTCACCACGTTTAAGCGGAATTGAGCAGTTCTTC
CASSPRLSGIEQFF
>TRBJ2-3|.|TRBV30|many
TGTGCCTGGAGTGCCCAGGGCACAGATACGCAGTATTTT
CAWSAQGTDTQYF
>TRBJ2-3|.|TRBV6-2/TRBV6-3|many
TGTGCCAGCAGTAGATTCACAGATACGCAGTATTTT
CASSRFTDTQYF
>TRBJ1-2|TRBD1|TRBV5-1|many
TGCGCCAGCAGCTTGCCCGGACAGGCTACTTATGGCTACACCTTC
CASSLPGQATYGYTF
>TRBJ2-3|TRBD1|TRBV4-3|.
TGCGCCAGCAGCCAAGATGGGTCAGGGGGCGGATACACAGATACGCAGTATTTT
CASSQDGSGGGYTDTQYF
>TRBJ1-4|TRBD1|TRBV28|few
TGTGCCAGCAGCCTAACCCCGGGACAGGATGAAAAACTGTTTTTT
CASSLTPGQDEKLFF
>TRBJ2-6|.|TRBV20-1|many
TGCAGTGCCTCGGCCGGGACCAACGTCCTGACTTTC
CSASAGTNVLTF
>TRBJ2-3|.|TRBV7-2|many
TGTGCCAGCAGCCCTAGCCAGGCAGGGTCAGATACGCAGTATTTT
CASSPSQAGSDTQYF
>TRBJ1-1|.|TRBV24-1|.
TGTGCCACCAGTGATTTGCTTTTTCTTCTTGCCCACCATGGGGGGCGTTCAATTGCTTTCTTT
CATSDLLFLLAHHGGRSIAFF
>TRBJ2-1|TRBD2|TRBV12-3/TRBV12-4|many
TGTGCCAGCAGGCCGGGACTAGCGAGTCTCGATGAGCAGTTCTTC
CASRPGLASLDEQFF
>TRBJ2-1|TRBD2|TRBV5-1|many
TGCGCCAGCAGCTTGTACCCCCCTAGCGGGAGAAGGGACAATGAGCAGTTCTTC
CASSLYPPSGRRDNEQFF
>TRBJ1-6|.|TRBV2|.
TGTGCCAGCAGGCCGAAGAGGAATTCACCCCTCCACTTT
CASRPKRNSPLHF
>TRBJ2-6|.|TRBV4-3|.
TGCGCCAGCAGCCAAGATAGGATTCGCTCTGGGGCCAACGTCCTGACTTTC
CASSQDRIRSGANVLTF
>TRBJ2-3|.|TRBV6-2/TRBV6-3|many
TGTGCCAGCAATCCTGGGGATAGGTCGGATACGCAGTATTTT
CASNPGDRSDTQYF
>TRBJ2-1|.|TRBV20-1|many
TGCAGTGCTAGGGATCGGGGTAGGGAATACAATGAGCAGTTCTTC
CSARDRGREYNEQFF
>TRBJ2-3|.|TRBV5-1|.
TGCGCCAGCAGCTTCTTGACGGAGGCAGATACGCAGTATTTT
CASSFLTEADTQYF
>TRBJ1-2|.|TRBV5-1|.
TGCGCCAGCAGCTTAAGACTCGGCGGCTACACCTTC
CASSLRLGGYTF
>TRBJ2-1|TRBD2|TRBV20-1|.
TGCAGTGGGACGCGGGGGGTAAGGTTTAATGAGCAGTTCTTC
CSGTRGVRFNEQFF
>TRBJ2-2|.|TRBV5-1|.
TGCGCCAGCAGCGGGGGGATTAACACCGGGGAGCTGTTTTTT
CASSGGINTGELFF
>TRBJ1-5|.|TRBV6-1|many
TGTGCCAGCAGCCAAACCTGGACGGTTAGCAATCAGCCCCAGCATTTT
CASSQTWTVSNQPQHF
>TRBJ2-5|TRBD2|TRBV5-1|.
TGCGCCAGCAGCTTGGTCGGGACTAGCGGCCCAGGGGGAGAGACCCAGTACTTC
CASSLVGTSGPGGETQYF